This entry lists 16 T cell receptor beta chains sequenced from one sample in a study. TCRdb reprocessed the RT-PCR reads with MiXCR, giving one entry per CDR3 protein. This sample has more than 550,000 distinct CDR3 sequences, with 13% to 15% found just once. Sequenced material: memory CD4+ T cells from blood. The receptors stem from a female donor in good health, serving as a healthy control.

This clonotype was seen a handful of times. The rearrangement uses TRBV10-3 and TRBJ2-3; tentatively, D is TRBD1 or TRBD2 (5 bases each). The CDR3 is 14 amino acids. The germline V and J ends were trimmed by 10 bases and 3 bases, with 17 bases remaining between them. Per the germline V gene, CDR1 is ENHRY and CDR2 is SYGVKD. The CDR3 DNA sequence: TGTGCCACCCAGTCAACGGGGACGACAGATACGCAGTATTTT. It is translated as CATQSTGTTDTQYF.

The CDR3 sequence is CASSYKYGTEAFF. The CDR3 bases are TGTGCCAGCAGTTACAAGTACGGCACTGAAGCTTTCTTT. The genes are TRBV6-2 or TRBV6-3 and TRBJ1-1; no firm D call. Trimming left V 2 bases short and J 4 bases short, with 8 bases between. Germline V gene lookup returns CDR1 MNHEY and CDR2 SVGEGT. The CDR3 is made up of 13 amino acids.

The chain uses TRBV12-3 or TRBV12-4 and TRBJ2-2; D possibly corresponds to TRBD1 (7 bases). This CDR3 spans 13 amino acids. Trimming cost V 10 bases and J 7 bases, with 16 bases left between them. The CDR3 DNA reads TGTGCCACCAGGGGGGAGATTATCGGGGAGCTGTTTTTT. Residues: CATRGEIIGELFF.

The rearrangement uses TRBV18 and TRBJ2-1; no clear D. Germline CDR1 is KGHSH and CDR2 is LQKENI. This CDR3 region has 15 residues. Trimming took off 3 bases at V and 8 bases at J, with 17 bases between the two ends. CDR3 loop: CASSPARSSFDEQFF. In DNA form, the CDR3 reads TGTGCCAGCTCACCCGCGAGGTCATCGTTCGATGAGCAGTTCTTC.

A word on this clonotype: A much larger clonotype is one base distant, so this may be a read error. The rearrangement joins TRBV5-6 to TRBJ1-5, with TRBD1 matching over 8 bases. Germline V gene sequence: CDR1 SGHDT, CDR2 YYEEEE. The CDR3 length is 17 residues. CDR3 DNA sequence: TGTGCCAGCAGCTTGGGCGGCAGGGGGCGGACTAATCAGCCCCAGCGTTTT. Translating it yields CASSLGGRGRTNQPQRF. Full variable domain (remainder filled in from reference TRBV5-6 and TRBJ1-5): DAGVTQSPTHLIKTRGQQVTLRCSPKSGHDTVSWYQQALGQGPQFIFQYYEEEERQRGNFPDRFSGHQFPNYSSELNVNALLLGDSALYLCASSLGGRGRTNQPQRFGDGTRLSIL.

The CDR3 DNA follows: TGCGCCAGCAGCCATTTCCCTCATGACAGCCAGAACACCGGGGAGCTGTTTTTT. This gives the protein CASSHFPHDSQNTGELFF. The rearrangement links TRBV4-3 to TRBJ2-2; the D gene is possibly TRBD1 (5 bases). Germline CDR1 reads LGHNA; CDR2 reads YSLEER. The CDR3 contains 18 residues. Deletions cut 3 bases from V and 1 base from J, with 18 bases between.

This chain uses TRBV3-1 with TRBJ2-3; D not certain. The germline gives CDR1 LGHDT, CDR2 YNNKEL (reference sequence). The V and J ends lost 1 base and 7 bases respectively, with 15 bases between them. The CDR3 loop spans 15 amino acids. The CDR3, as DNA: TGTGCCAGCAGCCAAGGCGCCCCCGTAGCAAATACGCAGTATTTT. It yields the protein CASSQGAPVANTQYF.

V usage is TRBV18 and J usage is TRBJ2-2; D is unclear. Per the germline V gene, CDR1 is KGHSH and CDR2 is LQKENI. This CDR3 is built from 14 residues. Trimming took off 1 base at V and 5 bases at J, with 8 bases between the two ends. CDR3 nucleotides: TGTGCCAGCTCACCACGTGGGCAGACCGGGGAGCTGTTTTTT. It translates to CASSPRGQTGELFF.

The rearrangement uses TRBV20-1 and TRBJ1-1; 8 bases are shared with TRBD1. With V trimmed by 5 bases and J by 5 bases, 13 bases remained unmatched. The germline V gene has CDR1 DFQATT and CDR2 SNEGSKA (reference sequence). CDR3 length: 15 residues. This CDR3 reads CSAVTRTGRGTEAFF. The CDR3 coding sequence is TGCAGTGCTGTTACCCGGACAGGGAGGGGGACTGAAGCTTTCTTT.

The chain recombines TRBV7-2 with TRBJ2-7; either TRBD1 or TRBD2 may fit D (6 bases each). Trimming pared 2 bases from V and 3 bases from J, leaving 11 bases between. The CDR3 loop spans 14 amino acids. CDR1 is SGHTA, CDR2 FQGNSA, per germline. CDR3 in amino acids: CASSLRGEYYEQYF. CDR3 DNA sequence: TGTGCCAGCAGCTTAAGGGGGGAATACTACGAGCAGTACTTC.

This clonotype was seen only a few times. An end of the junction does not agree with germline; a read error may underlie this. The chain links TRBV7-7 to TRBJ2-1; no reliable D call. CDR1 is SSHAT and CDR2 is FNYEAQ in the germline V gene (reference sequence). The CDR3 has 15 residues. The CDR3 DNA sequence: TGTGCTAGCAGCTTATTTCAAAGCTCCTACAATGAGCAGTTCTTC. This encodes CASSLFQSSYNEQFF.

This clonotype was picked up a small number of times. The V gene is TRBV12-3 or TRBV12-4, the J gene TRBJ2-1; D may be TRBD1 (5 bases). The CDR3 runs to 11 residues. Trimming stripped 2 bases from V and 13 bases from J, with 9 bases between. CDR3 coding DNA: TGTGCCAGCAGTTTAAGGGGAAGCCAGTTCTTC. Its protein is CASSLRGSQFF.

Concerning this clonotype itself: A read error may explain this, as a much larger clone is one base away. The CDR3 ends on some other residue instead of the conserved phenylalanine or tryptophan, so this is likely a read error. This rearrangement joins TRBV10-3 to TRBJ2-7, with 7 bases lining up with TRBD2. CDR1 is ENHRY and CDR2 is SYGVKD in the germline V gene. CDR3 length: 16 residues. The ends lost 6 bases at V and 3 bases at J; junction bases unmatched: 14. CDR3 nucleotide sequence: TGTGCCATCAGAGAGACCAGCGGGAAGGAGGGCTACGAGCAGTACTTA. Translating it yields CAIRETSGKEGYEQYL.

The table lists this clonotype with a few counts. The chain has TRBV5-1 and TRBJ2-3; 9 positions agree with TRBD2. This CDR3 is built from 17 residues. Germline CDR1 SGHRS, CDR2 YFSETQ. V lost 0 bases and J lost 4; bases outside the gene matches: 9. In DNA, the CDR3 is TGCGCCAGCAGCTTGGGTGATCGAGGCGGGGGGGCAGATACGCAGTATTTT. Translation gives CASSLGDRGGGADTQYF.

This clonotype was seen a few times. V usage is TRBV20-1 and J usage is TRBJ1-6; unclear D gene. This CDR3 spans 15 amino acids. Looked up from germline, CDR1 is DFQATT and CDR2 is SNEGSKA (reference sequence). Trimming shortened V by 4 bases and J by 4 bases, and 14 bases separated the two germline ends. CDR3 DNA: TGCAGTGCTAAACCTCCGACAACGTATAATTCACCCCTCCACTTT. It codes for CSAKPPTTYNSPLHF.

This clonotype was seen many times. The chain uses TRBV6-5 and TRBJ2-3, with unresolved D. The CDR3 is 16 amino acids. V lost 0 bases and J lost 6, with 16 bases in between. Per the germline V gene, CDR1 is MNHEY and CDR2 is SVGAGI. The CDR3 protein is CASSYSWSRARDTQYF. In DNA form, the CDR3 reads TGTGCCAGCAGTTACTCATGGTCCCGCGCGAGGGATACGCAGTATTTT.